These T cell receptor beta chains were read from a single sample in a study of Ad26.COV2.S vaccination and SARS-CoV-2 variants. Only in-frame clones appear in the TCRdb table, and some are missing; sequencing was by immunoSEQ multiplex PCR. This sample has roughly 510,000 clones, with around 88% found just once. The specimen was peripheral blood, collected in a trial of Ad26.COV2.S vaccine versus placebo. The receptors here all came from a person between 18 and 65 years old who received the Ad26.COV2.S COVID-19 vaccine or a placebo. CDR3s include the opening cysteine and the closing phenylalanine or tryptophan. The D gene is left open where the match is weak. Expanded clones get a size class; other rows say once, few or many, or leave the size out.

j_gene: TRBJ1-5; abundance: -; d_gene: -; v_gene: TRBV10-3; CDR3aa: CAISDGPIQPQHF; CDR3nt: TGTGCCATCAGTGACGGGCCCATCCAGCCCCAGCATTTT
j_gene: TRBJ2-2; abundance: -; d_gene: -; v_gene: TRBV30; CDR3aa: CAWSVSQNTGELFF; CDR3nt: TGTGCCTGGAGTGTCTCTCAGAACACCGGGGAGCTGTTTTTT
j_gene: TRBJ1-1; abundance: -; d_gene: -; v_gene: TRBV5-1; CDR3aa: CASSLGAANTEAFF; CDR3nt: TGCGCCAGCAGCTTGGGTGCGGCGAACACTGAAGCTTTCTTT
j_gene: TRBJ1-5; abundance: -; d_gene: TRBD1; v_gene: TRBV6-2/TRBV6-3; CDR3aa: CASSYSKDRGYSNQPQHF; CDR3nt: TGTGCCAGCAGTTACTCGAAGGACAGGGGATATAGCAATCAGCCCCAGCATTTT
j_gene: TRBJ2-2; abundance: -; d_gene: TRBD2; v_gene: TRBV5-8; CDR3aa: CASSPGTSGNTGELFF; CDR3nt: TGTGCCAGCAGCCCGGGGACTAGCGGGAACACCGGGGAGCTGTTTTTT
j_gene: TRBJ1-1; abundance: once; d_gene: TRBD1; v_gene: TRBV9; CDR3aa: CASSTGVARSTEAFF; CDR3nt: TGTGCCAGCAGCACAGGGGTGGCAAGGAGCACTGAAGCTTTCTTT
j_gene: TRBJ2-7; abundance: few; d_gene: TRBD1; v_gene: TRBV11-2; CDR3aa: CASSQGQGYEQYF; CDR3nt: TGTGCCAGCAGCCAGGGACAGGGATACGAGCAGTACTTC
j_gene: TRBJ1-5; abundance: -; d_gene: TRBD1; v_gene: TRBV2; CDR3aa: CASNKGQAGQPQHF; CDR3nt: TGTGCCAGCAACAAGGGACAGGCTGGGCAGCCCCAGCATTTT
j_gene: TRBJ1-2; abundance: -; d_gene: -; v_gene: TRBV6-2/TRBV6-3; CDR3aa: CASSYSLSVERTGRRDYGYTF; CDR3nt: TGTGCCAGCAGTTACTCGCTTTCAGTCGAGCGAACCGGACGCAGAGACTATGGCTACACCTTC
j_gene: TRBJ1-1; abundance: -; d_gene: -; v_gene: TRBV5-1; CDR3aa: CASSLVGKTNTEAFF; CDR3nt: TGCGCCAGCAGCTTGGTGGGGAAGACCAACACTGAAGCTTTCTTT
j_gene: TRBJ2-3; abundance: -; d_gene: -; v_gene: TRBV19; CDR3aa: CASSIGDGSTDTQYF; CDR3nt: TGTGCCAGTAGTATCGGGGACGGAAGCACAGATACGCAGTATTTT
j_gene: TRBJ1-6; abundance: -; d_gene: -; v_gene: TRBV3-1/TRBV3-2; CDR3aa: CASSPLVGYNSPLHF; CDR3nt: TGTGCCAGCAGCCCACTCGTTGGTTATAATTCACCCCTCCACTTT
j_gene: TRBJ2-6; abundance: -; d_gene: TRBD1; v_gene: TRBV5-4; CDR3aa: CASSLRDRGRNGANVLTF; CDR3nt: TGTGCCAGCAGCTTGAGGGACAGGGGGCGAAATGGGGCCAACGTCCTGACTTTC
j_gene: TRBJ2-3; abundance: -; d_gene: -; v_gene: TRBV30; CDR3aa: CAWSLTGGAAGAGDTQYF; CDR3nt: TGTGCCTGGAGTTTGACAGGGGGAGCAGCGGGAGCGGGAGATACGCAGTATTTT
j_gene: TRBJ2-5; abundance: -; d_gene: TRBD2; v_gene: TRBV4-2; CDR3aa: CASSPQGGGLAKETQYF; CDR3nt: TGTGCCAGCAGCCCCCAGGGGGGGGGACTAGCGAAAGAGACCCAGTACTTC
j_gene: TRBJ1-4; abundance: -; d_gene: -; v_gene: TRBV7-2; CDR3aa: CASSLWGGKLFF; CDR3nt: TGTGCCAGCAGCTTATGGGGTGGGAAACTGTTTTTT
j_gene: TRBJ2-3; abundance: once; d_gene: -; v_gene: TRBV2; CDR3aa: CASSQVGRLSTDTQYF; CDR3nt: TGTGCCAGCAGCCAGGTGGGCCGTCTTAGCACAGATACGCAGTATTTT
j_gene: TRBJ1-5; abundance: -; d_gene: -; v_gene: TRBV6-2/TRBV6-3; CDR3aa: CASSAQGMGQPQHF; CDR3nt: TGTGCCAGCAGTGCCCAGGGGATGGGTCAGCCCCAGCATTTT
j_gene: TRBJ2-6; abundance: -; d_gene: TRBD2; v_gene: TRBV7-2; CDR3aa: CASSLSSGRAAGANVLTF; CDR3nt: TGTGCCAGCAGCTTATCTAGCGGGAGGGCCGCTGGGGCCAACGTCCTGACTTTC
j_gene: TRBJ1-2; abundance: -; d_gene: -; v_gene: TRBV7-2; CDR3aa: CASNMHQGIGYGYTF; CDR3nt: TGTGCCAGCAACATGCATCAGGGTATCGGCTATGGCTACACCTTC
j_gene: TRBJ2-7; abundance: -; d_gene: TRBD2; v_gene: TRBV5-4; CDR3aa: CASSPGLAERYEQYF; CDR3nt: TGTGCCAGCAGCCCGGGACTAGCGGAGCGCTACGAGCAGTACTTC
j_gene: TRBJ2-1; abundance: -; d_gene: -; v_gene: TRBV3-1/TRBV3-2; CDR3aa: CASSQARGGEQFF; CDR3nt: TGTGCCAGCAGCCAAGCTAGGGGAGGTGAGCAGTTCTTC
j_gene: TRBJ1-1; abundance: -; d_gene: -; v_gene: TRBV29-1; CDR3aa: CSVDPQGLNTEAFF; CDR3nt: TGCAGCGTTGACCCACAGGGTTTGAACACTGAAGCTTTCTTT
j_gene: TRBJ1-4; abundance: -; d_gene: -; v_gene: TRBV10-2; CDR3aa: CASSEGGEKLFF; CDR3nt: TGCGCCAGTAGTGAGGGGGGTGAAAAACTGTTTTTT
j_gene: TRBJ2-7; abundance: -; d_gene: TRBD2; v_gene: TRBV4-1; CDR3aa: CASSQTPGGGLYEQYF; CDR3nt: TGCGCCAGCAGCCAAACCCCAGGCGGGGGTCTTTACGAGCAGTACTTC
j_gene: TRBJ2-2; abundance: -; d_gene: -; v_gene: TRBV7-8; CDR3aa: CASSPRGNTGELFF; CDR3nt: TGTGCCAGCAGCCCCAGGGGGAACACCGGGGAGCTGTTTTTT
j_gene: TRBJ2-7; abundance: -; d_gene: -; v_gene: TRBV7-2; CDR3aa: CASSHPGGRDEQYF; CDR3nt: TGTGCCAGCAGCCACCCGGGGGGCAGGGACGAGCAGTACTTC
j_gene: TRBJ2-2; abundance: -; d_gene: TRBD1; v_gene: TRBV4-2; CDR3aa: CASSRETGDTGELFF; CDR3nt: TGTGCCAGCAGCCGGGAGACAGGGGACACCGGGGAGCTGTTTTTT
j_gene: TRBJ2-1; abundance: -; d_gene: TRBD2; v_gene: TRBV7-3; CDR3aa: CASSGVAGTNNEQFF; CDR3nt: TGTGCCAGCAGCGGGGTAGCGGGTACCAACAATGAGCAGTTCTTC
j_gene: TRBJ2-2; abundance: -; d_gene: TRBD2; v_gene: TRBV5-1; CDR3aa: CASSSLLAGVNTGELFF; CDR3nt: TGCGCCAGCAGCTCCTTACTAGCGGGGGTAAACACCGGGGAGCTGTTTTTT
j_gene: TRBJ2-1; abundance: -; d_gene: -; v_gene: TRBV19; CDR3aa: CASSVEGFYNEQFF; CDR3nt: TGTGCCAGTAGTGTGGAGGGATTCTACAATGAGCAGTTCTTC
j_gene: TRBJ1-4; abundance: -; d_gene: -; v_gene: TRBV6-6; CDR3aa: CASSSGRGGEKLFF; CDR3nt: TGTGCCAGCAGTTCGGGACGGGGAGGTGAAAAACTGTTTTTT
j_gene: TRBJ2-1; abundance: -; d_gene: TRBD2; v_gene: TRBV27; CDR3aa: CASRGGSAMGNEQFF; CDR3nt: TGTGCCAGCAGGGGCGGGAGCGCCATGGGCAATGAGCAGTTCTTC
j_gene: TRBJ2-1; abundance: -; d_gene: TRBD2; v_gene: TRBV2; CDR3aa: CASSWLAGVDEQFF; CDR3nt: TGTGCCAGCAGTTGGTTAGCGGGAGTAGATGAGCAGTTCTTC
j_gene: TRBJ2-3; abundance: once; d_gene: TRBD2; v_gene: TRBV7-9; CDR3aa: CASSLNVAGLRDTQYF; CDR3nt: TGTGCCAGCAGCTTAAATGTAGCGGGGCTGAGGGATACGCAGTATTTT
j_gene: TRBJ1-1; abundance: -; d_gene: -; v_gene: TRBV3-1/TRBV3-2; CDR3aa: CASSYGTDYEAFF; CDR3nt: TGTGCCAGCAGCTATGGGACCGATTATGAAGCTTTCTTT
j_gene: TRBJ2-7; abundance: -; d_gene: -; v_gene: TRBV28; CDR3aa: CASSFGDSSYEQYF; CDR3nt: TGTGCCAGCAGTTTTGGGGACTCCTCCTACGAGCAGTACTTC
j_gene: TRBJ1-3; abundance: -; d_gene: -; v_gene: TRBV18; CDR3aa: CASSPRPMGSGNTIYF; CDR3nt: TGTGCCAGCTCACCTCGCCCCATGGGCTCTGGAAACACCATATATTTT
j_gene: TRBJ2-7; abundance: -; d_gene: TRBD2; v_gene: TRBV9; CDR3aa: CASSFSGTSYEQYF; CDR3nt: TGTGCCAGCAGCTTTAGCGGGACCTCCTACGAGCAGTACTTC
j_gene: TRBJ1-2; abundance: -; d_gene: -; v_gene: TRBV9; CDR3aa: CASSVDGRSYGYTF; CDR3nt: TGTGCCAGCAGCGTCGACGGACGGAGCTATGGCTACACCTTC
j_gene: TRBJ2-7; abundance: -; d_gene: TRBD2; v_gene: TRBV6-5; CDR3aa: CASSYSAGGATYEQYF; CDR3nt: TGTGCCAGCAGTTACTCGGCGGGGGGCGCAACCTACGAGCAGTACTTC
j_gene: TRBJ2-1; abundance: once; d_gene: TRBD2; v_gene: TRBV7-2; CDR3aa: CASSQGLAGGGNEQFF; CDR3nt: TGTGCCAGCAGCCAGGGACTAGCGGGAGGGGGGAATGAGCAGTTCTTC
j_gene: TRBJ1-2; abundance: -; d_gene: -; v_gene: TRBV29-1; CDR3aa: CSVTGGYTF; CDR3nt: TGCAGCGTGACCGGTGGCTACACCTTC
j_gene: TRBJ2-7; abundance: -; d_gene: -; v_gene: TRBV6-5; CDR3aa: CASSYSGRGTYEQYF; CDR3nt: TGTGCCAGCAGTTACTCTGGCAGGGGAACCTACGAGCAGTACTTC
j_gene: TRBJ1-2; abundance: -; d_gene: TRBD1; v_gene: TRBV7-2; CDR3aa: CASSLEARGYGYTF; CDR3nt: TGTGCCAGCAGCTTAGAAGCCAGGGGGTATGGCTACACCTTC
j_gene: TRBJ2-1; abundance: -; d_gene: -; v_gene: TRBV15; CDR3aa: CATSNLGVGGGRGNEQFF; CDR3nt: TGTGCCACCAGCAACCTCGGCGTCGGGGGAGGTAGAGGCAATGAGCAGTTCTTC
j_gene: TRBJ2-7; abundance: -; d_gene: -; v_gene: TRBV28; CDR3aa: CASRRDLIYEQYF; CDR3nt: TGTGCCAGCCGACGGGACTTGATCTACGAGCAGTACTTC
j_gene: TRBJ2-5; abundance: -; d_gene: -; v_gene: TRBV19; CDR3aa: CASSIAGLTETQYF; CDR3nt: TGTGCCAGTAGTATCGCCGGCCTGACGGAGACCCAGTACTTC
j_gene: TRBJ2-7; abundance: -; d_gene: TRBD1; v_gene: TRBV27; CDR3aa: CASRDRGRYEQYF; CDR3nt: TGTGCCAGCAGGGACAGGGGGCGATACGAGCAGTACTTC